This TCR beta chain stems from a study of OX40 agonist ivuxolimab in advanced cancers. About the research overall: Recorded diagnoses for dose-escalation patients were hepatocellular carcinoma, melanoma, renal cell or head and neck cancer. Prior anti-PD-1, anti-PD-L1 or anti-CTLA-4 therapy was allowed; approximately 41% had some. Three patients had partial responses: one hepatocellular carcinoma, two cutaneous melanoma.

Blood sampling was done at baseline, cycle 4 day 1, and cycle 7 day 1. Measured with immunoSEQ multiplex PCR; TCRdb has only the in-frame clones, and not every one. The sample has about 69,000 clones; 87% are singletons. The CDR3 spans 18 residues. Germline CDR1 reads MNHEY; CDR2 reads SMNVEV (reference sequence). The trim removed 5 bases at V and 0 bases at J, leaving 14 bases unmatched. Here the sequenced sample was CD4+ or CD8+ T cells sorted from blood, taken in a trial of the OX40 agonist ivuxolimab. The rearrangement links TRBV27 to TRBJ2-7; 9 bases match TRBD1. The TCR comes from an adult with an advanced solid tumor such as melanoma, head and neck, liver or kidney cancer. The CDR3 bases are TGTGCCAGCAGTCGATCCGGGACAGGGCCTCCTGACTCCTACGAGCAGTACTTC. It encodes CASSRSGTGPPDSYEQYF.